The 20 T cell receptor beta chains reported below all come from one sample, sequenced in a study of blood T cells in healthy people across ages. Then a second PCR, running roughly 7 to 11 cycles, was carried out with a sample-barcoded 5' primer and a J-beta primer mix. Via MiXCR, TCRdb re-called the 5' RACE reads, giving one row per CDR3 protein. The table has about 2 million distinct CDR3 sequences, around 48% seen once. Sequenced material: blood. These receptors all come from a woman aged 40 to 50 in good health.

This clonotype was counted a single time. The rearrangement links TRBV7-2 to TRBJ2-1, with TRBD1 as a possible D gene (6 bases). Germline-derived CDR1 and CDR2 are SGHTA and FQGNSA. The CDR3 is 15 residues long. The ends were cut back, 3 bases at V and 5 bases at J, with 14 bases in the middle. CDR3 nucleotide sequence: TGTGCCAGCAGCTTTTTATCTGGGGGCGACAATGAGCAGTTCTTC. Translated, it gives CASSFLSGGDNEQFF.

The rearrangement joins TRBV2 to TRBJ2-5; TRBD1 agrees at 10 bases. The V gene's germline CDR1 is SNHLY and CDR2 FYNNEI. The CDR3 is 15 residues long. The V and J ends lost 4 bases and 2 bases, in that order; junction bases with no gene match: 4. The CDR3 here is CASSGDRGLQETQYF. The DNA for the CDR3 is TGTGCCAGCAGTGGGGACAGGGGATTACAAGAGACCCAGTACTTC.

The J gene is TRBJ2-1, the V gene TRBV20-1; 8 bases are shared with TRBD2. The germline gives CDR1 DFQATT, CDR2 SNEGSKA (reference sequence). The CDR3 is made up of 15 amino acids. J lost 6 bases, V lost 1 base, and 8 bases had no gene match. CDR3 DNA: TGCAGTGCTAGAGTTAGGGGGACTAGACGCAATGAGCAGTTCTTC. Protein product: CSARVRGTRRNEQFF.

The chain combines TRBV21-1 with TRBJ2-7; the table's D call, TRBD1, was not checked against the DNA. TRBV21-1 is an annotated pseudogene. The CDR3 covers 14 residues. The CDR3: CASSKASRAHEQYF. In DNA, the CDR3 is TGTGCCAGCAGCAAAGCGAGCAGGGCCCACGAGCAGTACTTC.

The sample holds a few counts of this clonotype. The V gene is TRBV5-1, the J gene TRBJ2-3, with D uncertain. The V end lost 0 bases, the J end lost 6 bases, and 17 bases lay between the germline ends. Germline assignment: CDR1 SGHRS and CDR2 YFSETQ. The length of the CDR3 is 16 residues. DNA for the CDR3: TGCGCCAGCAGCTTGGGAGGACGGCAATTAGTGGATACGCAGTATTTT. This codes for CASSLGGRQLVDTQYF. The variable domain in full, with the rest retrieved from reference TRBV5-1 and TRBJ2-3, is KAGVTQTPRYLIKTRGQQVTLSCSPISGHRSVSWYQQTPGQGLQFLFEYFSETQRNKGNFPGRFSGRQFSNSRSEMNVSTLELGDSALYLCASSLGGRQLVDTQYFGPGTRLTVL.

This chain links TRBV6-2 or TRBV6-3 with TRBJ2-5; a weak D match, TRBD2 (5 bases). This CDR3 region has 15 residues. The germline V and J ends were trimmed by 2 bases and 4 bases, with 14 bases remaining between them. Germline lookup yields CDR1 MNHEY and CDR2 SVGEGT. CDR3 residues: CASSYLSLGRETQYF. For the CDR3, the DNA is TGTGCCAGCAGTTACCTGTCCTTAGGGAGAGAGACCCAGTACTTC.

The rearrangement links TRBV29-1 to TRBJ2-1; 8 bases fit TRBD2. The germline CDR1 and CDR2 sequences are SQVTM and ANQGSEA. The CDR3 consists of 13 residues. The junction had 7 bases not matched to a gene; V was cut back by 3 bases and J by 9 bases. CDR3 sequence reads: CSVDGSAGGEQFF. The CDR3 coding sequence is TGCAGCGTTGATGGGTCGGCGGGGGGTGAGCAGTTCTTC.

In this sample, this clonotype turned up once. The genes are TRBV20-1 and TRBJ2-5, with D possibly TRBD1 on 6 matching bases. The closer fit of TRBJ2-7 to the DNA end suggests the J call may be wrong. This CDR3 has 14 residues. Germline CDR1 DFQATT, CDR2 SNEGSKA (reference sequence). In nucleotides, the CDR3 is TGCAGTGCTAGAGCCCGGACAGAAGCCTACGAGCAGTACTTC. As protein: CSARARTEAYEQYF.

This clonotype occurred a few times. The rearrangement links TRBV24-1 to TRBJ2-3; D unresolved. The CDR3 has 16 amino acids. CDR1 and CDR2 (germline): KGHDR, SFDVKD. The V gene lost 3 bases and the J gene lost 0 bases, with 12 bases spanning the gap. The CDR3 here is CATSDPLGFSTDTQYF. DNA of the CDR3: TGTGCCACCAGTGATCCCCTAGGGTTTAGCACAGATACGCAGTATTTT.

This sequence joins TRBV20-1 and TRBJ2-5; D not certain. Looked up from germline, CDR1 is DFQATT and CDR2 is SNEGSKA (reference sequence). The CDR3 contains 12 residues. Between the trimmed V and J ends, which lost 3 bases and 5 bases, there was a span of 10 bases. The CDR3 is CSARGVSETQYF. In DNA form, the CDR3 reads TGCAGTGCTAGGGGTGTCAGTGAGACCCAGTACTTC.

The J gene is TRBJ2-7, the V gene TRBV29-1; 8 bases match TRBD1. CDR3 length: 15 amino acids. CDR1 is SQVTM, CDR2 ANQGSEA, per germline. J lost 3 bases, V lost 6 bases, and 13 bases had no gene match. The CDR3 DNA is TGCAGCGTGGAGAGGACAGGGTTTGAGGGCTACGAGCAGTACTTC. Protein: CSVERTGFEGYEQYF.

This clonotype was picked up a small number of times. This rearrangement joins TRBV7-2 to TRBJ1-1; no clear D gene. From germline, CDR1 is SGHTA and CDR2 FQGNSA. The V end lost 2 bases, the J end lost 8 bases, and 9 bases lay between the germline ends. This CDR3 spans 12 amino acids. The DNA for the CDR3 is TGTGCCAGCAGCTTAATCTTCCAGGAAGCTTTCTTT. Encoded protein: CASSLIFQEAFF.

The J gene is TRBJ2-1, the V gene TRBV6-2 or TRBV6-3; a possible D gene is TRBD2 (5 bases). Deletions cut 6 bases from V and 3 bases from J, with 15 bases between. The germline V gene encodes CDR1 MNHEY and CDR2 SVGEGT. This CDR3 is 15 amino acids long. The CDR3 DNA is TGTGCCAGCAGCATCGGAAGAGGAGGCTACAATGAGCAGTTCTTC. It yields the protein CASSIGRGGYNEQFF.

The chain has TRBV5-6 and TRBJ2-1; 10 nucleotides agree with TRBD1. The ends lost 3 bases at V and 3 bases at J; junction bases unmatched: 12. Germline V gene lookup returns CDR1 SGHDT and CDR2 YYEEEE. CDR3 length: 18 residues. The CDR3, as DNA: TGTGCCAGCAGCTCAGTTCGTTACCGGGACAGGGGCTACAATGAGCAGTTCTTC. Its protein product is CASSSVRYRDRGYNEQFF.

J is TRBJ2-5 and V is TRBV10-3; D is ambiguous. Per the germline V gene, CDR1 is ENHRY and CDR2 is SYGVKD. CDR3 length: 13 amino acids. The V gene lost 2 bases and the J gene lost 11 bases, with 15 bases spanning the gap. The CDR3: CAISEKGDDEQYF. The CDR3 DNA follows: TGTGCCATCAGTGAGAAGGGCGATGATGAGCAGTACTTC.

As concerns this clonotype: One end of the junction varies from germline; a read error may be responsible. This sequence joins TRBV7-2 and TRBJ2-1, with 9 bases lining up with TRBD2. There are 16 residues in the CDR3. Germline values: CDR1 SGHTA, CDR2 FQGNSA. The CDR3 spells CAGSFPGAGGPNEQFF. In nucleotides, the CDR3 is TGTGCCGGCAGCTTCCCCGGCGCGGGGGGGCCCAATGAGCAGTTCTTC.

This clonotype was observed a handful of times. The CDR3 nucleotides are TGTGCCAGCAGTCACACCTCGGGACAGAGGCTTTTCGAGGAGCAGTTCTTC. Translated, it gives CASSHTSGQRLFEEQFF. This sequence joins TRBV6-2 or TRBV6-3 and TRBJ2-1; 7 bases are a match to TRBD1. J was trimmed by 10 bases and V by 5 bases; bases with no gene match: 20. Germline lookup yields CDR1 MNHEY and CDR2 SVGEGT. The CDR3 covers 17 residues.

This clonotype showed up just a few times. This chain joins TRBV7-2 and TRBJ1-1; D is ambiguous. V was cut by 5 bases and J by 1 base, with 8 bases left in between. Germline loops: CDR1 SGHTA, CDR2 FQGNSA. The CDR3 sequence is 13 residues long. Here the CDR3 reads CASSRVRNTEAFF. The CDR3 nucleotides are TGTGCCAGCAGCAGGGTGAGGAACACTGAAGCTTTCTTT.

The chain joins TRBV10-3 to TRBJ2-5; perhaps D is TRBD1 or TRBD2 (5 bases each). The V gene's germline CDR1 is ENHRY and CDR2 SYGVKD. The CDR3 spans 15 residues. The V and J ends lost 6 bases and 5 bases respectively, with 19 bases between them. The CDR3 region is CAIRKWDQVGETQYF. CDR3 nucleotides: TGTGCCATCAGGAAATGGGACCAGGTTGGGGAGACCCAGTACTTC.

This rearrangement joins TRBV18 to TRBJ2-3; TRBD1 aligns across 8 bases. V was pared by 1 base and J by 5 bases, with 8 bases of the junction left unmatched. The germline gives CDR1 KGHSH, CDR2 LQKENI. The CDR3 contains 16 residues. CDR3 in DNA: TGTGCCAGCTCACCACAGGACAGGGAGGTGGGAGATACGCAGTATTTT. Its protein is CASSPQDREVGDTQYF.